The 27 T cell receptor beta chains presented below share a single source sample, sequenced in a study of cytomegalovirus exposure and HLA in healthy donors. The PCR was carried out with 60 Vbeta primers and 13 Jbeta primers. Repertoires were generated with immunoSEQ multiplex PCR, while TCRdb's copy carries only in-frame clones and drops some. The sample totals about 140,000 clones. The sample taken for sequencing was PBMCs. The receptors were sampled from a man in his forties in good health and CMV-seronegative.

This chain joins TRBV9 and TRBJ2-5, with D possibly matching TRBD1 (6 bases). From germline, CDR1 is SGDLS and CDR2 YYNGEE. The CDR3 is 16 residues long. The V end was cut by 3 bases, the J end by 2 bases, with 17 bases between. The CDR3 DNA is TGTGCCAGCAGCGCTCAAGGACAGACACAGCAAGAGACCCAGTACTTC. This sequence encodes CASSAQGQTQQETQYF.

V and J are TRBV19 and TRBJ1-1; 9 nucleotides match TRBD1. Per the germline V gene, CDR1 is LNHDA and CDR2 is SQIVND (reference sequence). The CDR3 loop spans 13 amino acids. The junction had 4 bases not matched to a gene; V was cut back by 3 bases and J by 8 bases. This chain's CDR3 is CASSMDRGREAFF. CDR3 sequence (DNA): TGTGCCAGTAGTATGGACAGGGGAAGAGAAGCTTTCTTT.

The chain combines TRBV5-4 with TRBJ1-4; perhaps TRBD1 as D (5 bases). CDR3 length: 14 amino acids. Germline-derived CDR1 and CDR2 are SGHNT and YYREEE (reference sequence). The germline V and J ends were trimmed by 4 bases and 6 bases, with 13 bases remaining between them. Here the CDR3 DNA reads TGTGCCAGCAGCGTATACCTAGGGGATGAAAAACTGTTTTTT. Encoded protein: CASSVYLGDEKLFF. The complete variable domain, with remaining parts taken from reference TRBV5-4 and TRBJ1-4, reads ETGVTQSPTHLIKTRGQQVTLRCSSQSGHNTVSWYQQALGQGPQFIFQYYREEENGRGNFPPRFSGLQFPNYSSELNVNALELDDSALYLCASSVYLGDEKLFFGSGTQLSVL.

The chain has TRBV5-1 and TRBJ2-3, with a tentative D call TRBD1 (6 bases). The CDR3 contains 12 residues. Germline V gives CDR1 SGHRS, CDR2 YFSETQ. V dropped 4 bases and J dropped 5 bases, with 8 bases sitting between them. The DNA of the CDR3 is TGCGCCAGCAGCGAACAGGGAGATACGCAGTATTTT. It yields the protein CASSEQGDTQYF.

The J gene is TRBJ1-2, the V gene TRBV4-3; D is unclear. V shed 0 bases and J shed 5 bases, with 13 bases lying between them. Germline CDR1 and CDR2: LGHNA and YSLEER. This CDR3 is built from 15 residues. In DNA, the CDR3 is TGCGCCAGCAGCCAAGATTCCAGAGGCGGTTATGGCTACACCTTC. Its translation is CASSQDSRGGYGYTF.

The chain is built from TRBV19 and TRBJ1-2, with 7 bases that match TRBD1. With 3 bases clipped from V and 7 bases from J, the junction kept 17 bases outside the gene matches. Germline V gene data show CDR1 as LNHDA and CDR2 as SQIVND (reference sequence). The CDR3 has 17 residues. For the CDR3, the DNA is TGTGCCAGTAGTATTGGGACAGCAAGTCCCCTCTTGCCTGGCTACACCTTC. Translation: CASSIGTASPLLPGYTF.

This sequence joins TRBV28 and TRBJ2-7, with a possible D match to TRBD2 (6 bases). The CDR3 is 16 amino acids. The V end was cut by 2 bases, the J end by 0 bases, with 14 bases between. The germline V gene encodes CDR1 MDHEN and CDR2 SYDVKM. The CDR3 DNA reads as TGTGCCAGCAGTTTACCGGGGACTGCTAGCTCCTACGAGCAGTACTTC. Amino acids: CASSLPGTASSYEQYF.

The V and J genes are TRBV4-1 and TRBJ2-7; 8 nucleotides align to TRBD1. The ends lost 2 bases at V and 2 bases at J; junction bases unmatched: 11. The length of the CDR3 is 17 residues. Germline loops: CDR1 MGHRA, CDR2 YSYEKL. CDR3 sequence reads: CASSQLLGTGLTYEQYF. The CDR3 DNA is TGCGCCAGCAGCCAACTTCTCGGGACAGGTCTTACCTACGAGCAGTACTTC.

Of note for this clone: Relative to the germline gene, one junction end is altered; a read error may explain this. CDR3 amino acids: CASSVGDRENQPQHF. The CDR3 nucleotides read TGTGCCAGTAGCGTAGGGGACAGGGAGAATCAGCCCCAGCATTTT. The chain carries TRBV9 and TRBJ1-5, with TRBD1 identical over 9 bases. There are 15 residues in the CDR3. Germline CDR1 SGDLS, CDR2 YYNGEE. Using reference TRBV9 and TRBJ1-5 for the parts outside the CDR3, the full variable domain is DSGVTQTPKHLITATGQRVTLRCSPRSGDLSVYWYQQSLDQGLQFLIQYYNGEERAKGNILERFSAQQFPDLHSELNLSSLELGDSALYFCASSVGDRENQPQHFGDGTRLSIL.

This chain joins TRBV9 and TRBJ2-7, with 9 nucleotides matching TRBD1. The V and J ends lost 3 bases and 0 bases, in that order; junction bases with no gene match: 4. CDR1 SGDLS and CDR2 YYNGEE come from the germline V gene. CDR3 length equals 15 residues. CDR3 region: CASSAWTGDSYEQYF. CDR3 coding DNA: TGTGCCAGCAGCGCATGGACAGGGGACTCCTACGAGCAGTACTTC.

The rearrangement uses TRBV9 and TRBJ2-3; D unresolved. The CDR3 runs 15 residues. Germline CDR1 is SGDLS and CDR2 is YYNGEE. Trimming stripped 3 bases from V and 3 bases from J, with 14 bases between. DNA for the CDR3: TGTGCCAGCAGCGCCAATTCGCCAGGTACAGATACGCAGTATTTT. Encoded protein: CASSANSPGTDTQYF.

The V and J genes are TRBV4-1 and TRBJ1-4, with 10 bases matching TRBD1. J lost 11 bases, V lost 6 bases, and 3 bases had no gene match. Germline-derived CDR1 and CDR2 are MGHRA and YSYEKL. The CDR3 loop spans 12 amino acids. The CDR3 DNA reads TGCGCCAGCAGTGACAGGGGGCATAAACTGTTTTTT. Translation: CASSDRGHKLFF.

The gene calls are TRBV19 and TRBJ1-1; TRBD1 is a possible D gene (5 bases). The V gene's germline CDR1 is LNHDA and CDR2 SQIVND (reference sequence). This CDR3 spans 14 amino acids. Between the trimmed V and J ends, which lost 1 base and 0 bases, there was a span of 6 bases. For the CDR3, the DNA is TGTGCCAGTAGTATAGGACAGTTGAACACTGAAGCTTTCTTT. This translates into CASSIGQLNTEAFF. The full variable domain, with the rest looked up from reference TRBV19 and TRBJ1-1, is DGGITQSPKYLFRKEGQNVTLSCEQNLNHDAMYWYRQDPGQGLRLIYYSQIVNDFQKGDIAEGYSVSREKKESFPLTVTSAQKNPTAFYLCASSIGQLNTEAFFGQGTRLTVV.

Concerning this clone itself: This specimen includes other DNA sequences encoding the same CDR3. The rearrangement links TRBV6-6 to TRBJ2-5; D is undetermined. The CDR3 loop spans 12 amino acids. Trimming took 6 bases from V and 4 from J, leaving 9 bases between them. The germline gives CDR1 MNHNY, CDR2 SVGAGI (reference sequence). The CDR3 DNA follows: TGTGCCAGCAGCCCCCTCCCAGAGACCCAGTACTTC. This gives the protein CASSPLPETQYF.

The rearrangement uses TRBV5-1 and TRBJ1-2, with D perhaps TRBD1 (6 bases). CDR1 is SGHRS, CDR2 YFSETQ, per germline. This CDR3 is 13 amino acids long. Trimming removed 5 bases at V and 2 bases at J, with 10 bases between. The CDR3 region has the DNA TGCGCCAGCAGTCAGGGGACAAACTATGGCTACACCTTC. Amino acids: CASSQGTNYGYTF. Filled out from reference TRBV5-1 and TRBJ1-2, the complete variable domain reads KAGVTQTPRYLIKTRGQQVTLSCSPISGHRSVSWYQQTPGQGLQFLFEYFSETQRNKGNFPGRFSGRQFSNSRSEMNVSTLELGDSALYLCASSQGTNYGYTFGSGTRLTVV.

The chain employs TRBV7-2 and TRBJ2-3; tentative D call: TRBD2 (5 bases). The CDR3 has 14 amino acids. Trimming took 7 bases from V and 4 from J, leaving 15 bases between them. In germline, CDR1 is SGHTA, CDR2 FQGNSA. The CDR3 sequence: CASNHPGLADTQYF. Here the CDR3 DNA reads TGTGCCAGCAACCACCCGGGGTTAGCAGATACGCAGTATTTT.

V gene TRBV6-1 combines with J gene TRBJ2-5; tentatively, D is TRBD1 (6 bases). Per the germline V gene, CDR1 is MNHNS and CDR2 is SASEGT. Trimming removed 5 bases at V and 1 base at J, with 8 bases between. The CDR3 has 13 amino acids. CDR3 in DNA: TGTGCCAGCAGTCAGGACAGCCAAGAGACCCAGTACTTC. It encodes CASSQDSQETQYF.

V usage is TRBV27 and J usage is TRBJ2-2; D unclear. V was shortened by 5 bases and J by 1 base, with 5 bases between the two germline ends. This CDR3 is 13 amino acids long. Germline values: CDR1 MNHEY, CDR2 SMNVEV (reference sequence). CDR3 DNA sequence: TGTGCCAGCAGTGTCCAGAACACCGGGGAGCTGTTTTTT. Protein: CASSVQNTGELFF.

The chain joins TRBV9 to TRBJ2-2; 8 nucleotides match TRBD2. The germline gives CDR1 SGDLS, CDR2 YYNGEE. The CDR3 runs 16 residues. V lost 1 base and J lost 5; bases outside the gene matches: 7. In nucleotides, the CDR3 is TGTGCCAGCAGCGTAAAGAGCGGGGGTGGAACCGGGGAGCTGTTTTTT. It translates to CASSVKSGGGTGELFF. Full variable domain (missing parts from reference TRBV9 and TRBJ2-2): DSGVTQTPKHLITATGQRVTLRCSPRSGDLSVYWYQQSLDQGLQFLIQYYNGEERAKGNILERFSAQQFPDLHSELNLSSLELGDSALYFCASSVKSGGGTGELFFGEGSRLTVL.

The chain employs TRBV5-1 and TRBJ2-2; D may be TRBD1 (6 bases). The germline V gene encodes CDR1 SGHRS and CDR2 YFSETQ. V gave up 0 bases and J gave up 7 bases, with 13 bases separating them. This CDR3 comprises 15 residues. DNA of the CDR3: TGCGCCAGCAGCTTGGAGACAGGCGGTTTCGGGGAGCTGTTTTTT. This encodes CASSLETGGFGELFF.

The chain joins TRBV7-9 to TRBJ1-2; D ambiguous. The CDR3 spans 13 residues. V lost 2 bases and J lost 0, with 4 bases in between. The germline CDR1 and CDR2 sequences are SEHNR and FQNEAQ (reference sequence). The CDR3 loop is CASSLTSNYGYTF. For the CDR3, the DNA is TGTGCCAGCAGCTTAACATCTAACTATGGCTACACCTTC.

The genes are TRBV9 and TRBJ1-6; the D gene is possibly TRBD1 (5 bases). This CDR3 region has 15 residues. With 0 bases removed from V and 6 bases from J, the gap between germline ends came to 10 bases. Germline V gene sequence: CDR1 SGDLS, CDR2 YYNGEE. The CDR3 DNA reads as TGTGCCAGCAGCGTAGGGGAGGGGAGTAATTCACCCCTCCACTTT. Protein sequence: CASSVGEGSNSPLHF.

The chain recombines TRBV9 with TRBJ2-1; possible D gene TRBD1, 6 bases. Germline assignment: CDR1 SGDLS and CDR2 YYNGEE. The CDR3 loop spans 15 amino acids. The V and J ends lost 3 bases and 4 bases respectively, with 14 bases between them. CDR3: CASSETGQLYNEQFF. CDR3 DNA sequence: TGTGCCAGCAGCGAAACAGGGCAACTATACAATGAGCAGTTCTTC.

CDR3 in amino acids: CASSLSSVGVNEQFF. The CDR3 DNA is TGTGCCAGCAGCTTATCCAGCGTAGGAGTCAATGAGCAGTTCTTC. The rearrangement uses TRBV7-2 and TRBJ2-1; D uncertain. The length of the CDR3 is 15 residues. Germline-derived CDR1 and CDR2 are SGHTA and FQGNSA. V lost 2 bases and J 6 bases, leaving 14 bases between the germline ends.

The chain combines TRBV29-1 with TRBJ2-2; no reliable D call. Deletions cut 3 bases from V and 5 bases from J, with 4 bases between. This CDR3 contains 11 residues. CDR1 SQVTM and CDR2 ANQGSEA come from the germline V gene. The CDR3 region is CSVEATGELFF. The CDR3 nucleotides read TGCAGCGTTGAGGCTACCGGGGAGCTGTTTTTT.

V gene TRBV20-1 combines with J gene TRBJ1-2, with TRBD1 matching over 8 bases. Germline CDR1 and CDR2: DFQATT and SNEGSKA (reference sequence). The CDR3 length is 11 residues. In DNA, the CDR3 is TGCGGAATGGACAGGGCCAAGAGCTACACCTTC. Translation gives CGMDRAKSYTF.

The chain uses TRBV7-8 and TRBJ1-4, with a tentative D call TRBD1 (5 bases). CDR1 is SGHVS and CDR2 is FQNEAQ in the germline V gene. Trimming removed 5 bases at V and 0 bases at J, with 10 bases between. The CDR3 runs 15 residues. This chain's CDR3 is CASSPRVTTNEKLFF. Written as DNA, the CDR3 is TGTGCCAGCAGCCCCAGGGTTACAACTAATGAAAAACTGTTTTTT.